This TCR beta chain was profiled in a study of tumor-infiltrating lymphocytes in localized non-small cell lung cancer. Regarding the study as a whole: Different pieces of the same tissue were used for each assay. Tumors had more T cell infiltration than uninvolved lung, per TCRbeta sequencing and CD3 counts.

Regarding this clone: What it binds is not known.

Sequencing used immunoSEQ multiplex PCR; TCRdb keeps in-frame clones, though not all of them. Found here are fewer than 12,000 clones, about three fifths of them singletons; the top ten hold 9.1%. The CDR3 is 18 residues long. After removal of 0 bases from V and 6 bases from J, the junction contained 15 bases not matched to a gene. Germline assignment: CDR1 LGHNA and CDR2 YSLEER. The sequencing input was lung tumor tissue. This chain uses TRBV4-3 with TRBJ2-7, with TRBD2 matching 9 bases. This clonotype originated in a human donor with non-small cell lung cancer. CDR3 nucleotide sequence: TGCGCCAGCAGCCAAGATCGACCCAACTTAGCGGGGGCTTCCGAGCAGTACTTC. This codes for CASSQDRPNLAGASEQYF.